The rows below give T cell receptor beta chains drawn from one sample of a study of blood T cell repertoires in COVID-19. Profiled with immunoSEQ multiplex PCR; TCRdb holds only in-frame clones, not every one. The top ten hold approximately 1.5% of the sample, which has around 220,000 clones, about 91% seen once. The sequenced material came from peripheral blood. The receptors shown here come from a man aged 18 to 35 with active or convalescent COVID-19. Both conserved end residues are trimmed from each CDR3. Expanded clones are given a class, and other clones once, few, many or no size at all.

J gene: TRBJ2-2; clone size: NA; V gene: TRBV6-6; CDR3 protein: ASSPAAGELF
J gene: TRBJ2-3; clone size: NA; V gene: TRBV5-1; CDR3 protein: ASSGPGADTQY
J gene: TRBJ2-3; clone size: NA; V gene: TRBV12-3/TRBV12-4; CDR3 protein: ASSLDTSGSQY
J gene: TRBJ1-5; clone size: NA; V gene: TRBV10-3; CDR3 protein: AISGQGGQPQH
J gene: TRBJ1-2; clone size: NA; V gene: TRBV27; CDR3 protein: ASSFTGDYGYT
J gene: TRBJ1-1; clone size: NA; V gene: TRBV7-3; CDR3 protein: ASSPGTGGTEAF
J gene: TRBJ1-1; clone size: NA; V gene: TRBV30; CDR3 protein: AWSAFGGGEAF
J gene: TRBJ2-6; clone size: NA; V gene: TRBV19; CDR3 protein: ASSMEGRAGANVLT
J gene: TRBJ2-3; clone size: NA; V gene: TRBV28; CDR3 protein: ASRQGATDTQY
J gene: TRBJ2-2; clone size: NA; V gene: TRBV18; CDR3 protein: ASSPLVSGPNTGELF
J gene: TRBJ1-2; clone size: NA; V gene: TRBV7-2; CDR3 protein: ASSPGINYGYT
J gene: TRBJ2-7; clone size: NA; V gene: TRBV6-5; CDR3 protein: ASSITGSSYEQY
J gene: TRBJ1-5; clone size: NA; V gene: TRBV15; CDR3 protein: ATSREGPGNQPQH
J gene: TRBJ2-1; clone size: few; V gene: TRBV7-9; CDR3 protein: ASSSGTNYNEQF
J gene: TRBJ2-1; clone size: NA; V gene: TRBV24-1; CDR3 protein: ATQRGSSYNEQF
J gene: TRBJ1-1; clone size: NA; V gene: TRBV6-6; CDR3 protein: ASVGDGGTEAF
J gene: TRBJ2-5; clone size: NA; V gene: TRBV30; CDR3 protein: ACSWAGALETQY
J gene: TRBJ1-5; clone size: NA; V gene: TRBV19; CDR3 protein: ASTSITGGNQPQH
J gene: TRBJ2-1; clone size: NA; V gene: TRBV5-4; CDR3 protein: ASSLVVLAGDSEQF
J gene: TRBJ1-2; clone size: NA; V gene: TRBV5-6; CDR3 protein: ASSFFPTGNYGYT
J gene: TRBJ2-3; clone size: NA; V gene: TRBV5-4; CDR3 protein: ASREGRADTQY
J gene: TRBJ2-7; clone size: NA; V gene: TRBV5-1; CDR3 protein: ASSSWSRDRAYEQY
J gene: TRBJ1-1; clone size: NA; V gene: TRBV28; CDR3 protein: AVPDRGRAEAF